The clone carrying this TCR beta chain has more than one count but fewer than ten. This entry is derived from a study of graft-versus-host responses after intestinal transplantation. Study information: Transplants were multivisceral, liver-intestinal, or isolated intestinal.

Assay used: immunoSEQ multiplex PCR; TCRdb lists only in-frame clones, some missing. The data contain some 9,800 clones, roughly 38% of them singletons. V was cut by 9 bases and J by 1 base, with 4 bases left in between. The germline V gene encodes CDR1 MNHEY and CDR2 SMNVEV (reference sequence). This CDR3 is 11 amino acids long. Responders (around 200,000, CFSE-labeled) were co-plated with around 200,000 irradiated, violet-dye-labeled stimulators. After the reaction, proliferating CFSE-low CD3+CD4+ and CD3+CD8+ responders were sorted. The sequence was obtained from a human patient who received an intestinal transplant. The sample in question was alloreactive CD8+ T cells from a mixed lymphocyte reaction culture, obtained before intestinal transplant. Subset: CFSE-low proliferating T cells sorted from approximately six-day pre-transplant mixed lymphocyte reaction (GvH or HvG direction). The V gene is TRBV27, the J gene TRBJ1-3; D uncertain. The CDR3 protein is CASSSGNTIYF. Written as DNA, the CDR3 is TGTGCCAGTTCGTCTGGAAACACCATATATTTT.